Below are 16 T cell receptor beta chains sequenced from a single sample in a study of PD-1 blockade in classical Hodgkin lymphoma. Clones were sequenced by immunoSEQ multiplex PCR, and TCRdb holds only the in-frame ones, with some missing. Seen here are some 16,000 clones, 80% to 90% observed once, and the top ten hold roughly 13%. As for time point: cycle 4 day 1 (C4D1), after around six weeks of nivolumab. Relapses following autologous stem cell transplantation were seen in all patients, with brentuximab vedotin exposure varying. Sequencing used peripheral blood mononuclear cells (PBMCs), obtained before the fourth cycle of nivolumab. The receptor source for this set is a human donor with classical Hodgkin lymphoma.

This clone occurred a few times. The gene calls are TRBV5-1 and TRBJ2-5; D unclear. The CDR3 consists of 16 residues. Trimming pared 0 bases from V and 5 bases from J, leaving 17 bases between. Germline V lookup: CDR1 SGHRS, CDR2 YFSETQ. CDR3 sequence (DNA): TGCGCCAGCAGCTTGGCGTCGGGCGCGAGTGGGGAGACCCAGTACTTC. This translates into CASSLASGASGETQYF. The entire variable domain, with the rest obtained from reference TRBV5-1 and TRBJ2-5, is as follows: KAGVTQTPRYLIKTRGQQVTLSCSPISGHRSVSWYQQTPGQGLQFLFEYFSETQRNKGNFPGRFSGRQFSNSRSEMNVSTLELGDSALYLCASSLASGASGETQYFGPGTRLLVL.

The table lists this clone with a count of one. The chain has TRBV7-9 and TRBJ1-3, with D possibly matching TRBD1 (5 bases). This CDR3 has 17 amino acids. Per germline, CDR1 SEHNR and CDR2 FQNEAQ (reference sequence). Trimming pared 7 bases from V and 0 bases from J, leaving 19 bases between. The CDR3 loop is CASTAGGGISSGNTIYF. CDR3 DNA sequence: TGTGCCAGCACCGCCGGGGGAGGGATAAGCTCTGGAAACACCATATATTTT.

The J gene is TRBJ2-7, the V gene TRBV7-8; no clear D gene. V was shortened by 0 bases and J by 2 bases, with 11 bases between the two germline ends. The CDR3 extends over 15 amino acids. The germline CDR1 and CDR2 sequences are SGHVS and FQNEAQ. As DNA, the CDR3 is TGTGCCAGCAGCTTAGCGCTTGAACAGACCTACGAGCAGTACTTC. It specifies CASSLALEQTYEQYF.

The chain combines TRBV5-4 with TRBJ1-2; 11 bases are a match to TRBD1. V trimming: 1 base; J trimming: 8 bases; junction bases outside the gene matches: 7. This CDR3 region has 15 residues. The germline gives CDR1 SGHNT, CDR2 YYREEE (reference sequence). For the CDR3, the DNA is TGTGCCAGCAGCTTGTCGGGACAGGGGGTCGTGGGCTACACCTTC. It specifies CASSLSGQGVVGYTF.

This chain links TRBV5-1 with TRBJ2-5; 11 bases are shared with TRBD1. This CDR3 spans 15 amino acids. V lost 4 bases, J lost 2 bases, and 4 bases stayed unmatched. Germline lookup yields CDR1 SGHRS and CDR2 YFSETQ. The CDR3 DNA is TGCGCCAGCAGCACGGGACAGGGGGAACAAGAGACCCAGTACTTC. Translated, it gives CASSTGQGEQETQYF.

A single count supports this clone. This rearrangement joins TRBV12-5 to TRBJ2-7, with D tentatively TRBD2 (6 bases). CDR1 and CDR2 from the germline V gene are LGHNT and FRNRAP. Trimming removed 0 bases at V and 6 bases at J, with 18 bases between. The CDR3 runs to 16 residues. In DNA form, the CDR3 reads TGTGCTAGTGGTTTGGTAGTTCAGGGACTCGCACCCGAGCAGTACTTC. Translation gives CASGLVVQGLAPEQYF.

The chain couples TRBV6-1 to TRBJ2-7; TRBD1 matches 7 bases. V dropped 5 bases and J dropped 3; count of bases not matched to a gene: 4. The V gene's germline CDR1 is MNHNS and CDR2 SASEGT. The CDR3 extends over 13 amino acids. CDR3 amino acids: CASSSTGNYEQYF. The CDR3 DNA sequence: TGTGCCAGCAGTTCGACAGGGAACTACGAGCAGTACTTC.

This chain connects TRBV5-1 to TRBJ2-2; unclear D gene. Between the trimmed V and J ends, which lost 0 bases and 2 bases, there was a span of 8 bases. CDR1 is SGHRS and CDR2 is YFSETQ in the germline V gene. The CDR3 length is 15 residues. The CDR3 reads CASSLDPPNTGELFF. The CDR3 DNA sequence: TGCGCCAGCAGCTTGGACCCCCCCAACACCGGGGAGCTGTTTTTT.

This rearrangement joins TRBV7-8 to TRBJ2-7, with D unresolved. CDR3 length equals 16 residues. V gave up 3 bases and J gave up 5 bases, with 20 bases separating them. CDR1 is SGHVS and CDR2 is FQNEAQ in the germline V gene. CDR3 sequence: CASSFGTTAGGHEQYF. CDR3 in DNA: TGTGCCAGCAGCTTTGGAACTACCGCTGGCGGCCACGAGCAGTACTTC.

V and J are TRBV19 and TRBJ2-7; 7 bases line up with TRBD1. The germline V gene has CDR1 LNHDA and CDR2 SQIVND (reference sequence). V lost 5 bases and J lost 5; bases outside the gene matches: 12. The CDR3 loop spans 15 amino acids. As DNA, the CDR3 is TGTGCCAGTAGTTTAAGGACAGGCTTGGGCCACGAGCAGTACTTC. Translation: CASSLRTGLGHEQYF.

The V and J genes are TRBV5-1 and TRBJ2-5, with TRBD1 identical over 7 bases. Germline CDR1 is SGHRS and CDR2 is YFSETQ. The CDR3 covers 14 residues. V dropped 0 bases and J dropped 5; count of bases not matched to a gene: 4. The chain's CDR3 is CASSLVGGVETQYF. CDR3 sequence (DNA): TGCGCCAGCAGCTTGGTAGGGGGCGTGGAGACCCAGTACTTC. Using reference TRBV5-1 and TRBJ2-5 for the parts outside the CDR3, the full variable domain is KAGVTQTPRYLIKTRGQQVTLSCSPISGHRSVSWYQQTPGQGLQFLFEYFSETQRNKGNFPGRFSGRQFSNSRSEMNVSTLELGDSALYLCASSLVGGVETQYFGPGTRLLVL.

The chain couples TRBV5-1 to TRBJ1-1; 7 positions match TRBD1. The V gene end was trimmed by 5 bases and the J gene end by 3 bases; junction bases not matched to a gene: 7. Per germline, CDR1 SGHRS and CDR2 YFSETQ. The CDR3 contains 14 residues. CDR3 coding DNA: TGCGCCAGCAGTTACCAGGGGGGAGACACTGAAGCTTTCTTT. Its protein product is CASSYQGGDTEAFF. The full variable domain, rest sourced from reference TRBV5-1 and TRBJ1-1, is KAGVTQTPRYLIKTRGQQVTLSCSPISGHRSVSWYQQTPGQGLQFLFEYFSETQRNKGNFPGRFSGRQFSNSRSEMNVSTLELGDSALYLCASSYQGGDTEAFFGQGTRLTVV.

V usage is TRBV5-4 and J usage is TRBJ1-1, with D possibly being TRBD1 (5 bases). V was pared by 3 bases and J by 5 bases, with 14 bases between. The CDR3 has 14 amino acids. Germline loops: CDR1 SGHNT, CDR2 YYREEE (reference sequence). The CDR3 DNA sequence: TGTGCCAGCAGCTACAGGCTACCAGGGACTGAAGCTTTCTTT. The encoded protein is CASSYRLPGTEAFF.

V usage is TRBV6-6 and J usage is TRBJ1-5; 8 nucleotides agree with TRBD1. The germline gives CDR1 MNHNY, CDR2 SVGAGI (reference sequence). J was trimmed by 9 bases and V by 7 bases; bases with no gene match: 8. The CDR3 loop spans 13 amino acids. Here the CDR3 DNA reads TGTGCCAGCAAAGACAGGGGAAGGGGGCCCCAGCATTTT. This codes for CASKDRGRGPQHF.

V and J are TRBV5-5 and TRBJ2-2; the D gene is possibly TRBD1 (6 bases). The germline gives CDR1 SGHKS, CDR2 YYEKEE (reference sequence). The CDR3 contains 14 residues. Trimming shortened V by 0 bases and J by 4 bases, and 7 bases separated the two germline ends. CDR3 loop: CASSLGGPTGELFF. CDR3 nucleotide sequence: TGTGCCAGCAGCTTGGGGGGGCCCACCGGGGAGCTGTTTTTT.

This rearrangement joins TRBV7-8 to TRBJ2-7; D is possibly TRBD2 (6 bases). The CDR3 spans 13 residues. Germline assignment: CDR1 SGHVS and CDR2 FQNEAQ. V lost 4 bases to trimming and J lost 7 bases, with 14 bases between them. The CDR3 loop reads CASSWDSPSEQYF. CDR3 nucleotide sequence: TGTGCCAGCAGCTGGGACTCCCCCAGTGAGCAGTACTTC.